This record covers a single T cell receptor beta chain. As to treatment: oral pan-JAK inhibitor, 5-10 mg twice daily. Lesional scalp punch biopsies and peripheral blood came from alopecia areata patients. Germline V CDR1 and CDR2: MNHNY, SVGAGI (reference sequence). This CDR3 spans 15 amino acids. Extraction of RNA preceded its reverse transcription into cDNA, which served as the sequencing template. Sequencing was performed with immunoSEQ multiplex PCR; in TCRdb, only in-frame clones are kept and a portion is missing. The sample gives about 120,000 clones, 55% to 60% of which show up once; about 3.3% is in the top ten. These data are taken from a study of CD8+ T cells in alopecia areata.

The origin of this receptor is a human donor with alopecia areata. Source: CD4+ T cells sorted from blood, taken at week 24, from a patient treated with tofacitinib. The chain uses TRBV6-6 and TRBJ1-5; 9 bases fit TRBD1. CDR3 sequence (DNA): TGTGTCACCAAAAGGGACAGGGAAAACAATCAGCCCCAGCATTTT. Translating gives CVTKRDRENNQPQHF.